Following are 10 T cell receptor beta chains from one sample sequenced in a study of T cell changes during pregnancy in multiple sclerosis (dated by TCRdb to between 2019 and 2020). Library generation was performed with the immunoSEQ multiplex PCR assay. TCRdb took over this immuneACCESS table, retaining in-frame rearrangements with V and J assigned. Such tables are incomplete; in checked studies, under half of the missing clones stem from an unresolved V gene, and the remainder is unexplained. The sample table holds about 69,000 clones, of which 80% to 95% were seen once. The ten largest clones add up to 2% of the sample. The sequencing here drew on peripheral blood, taken in the third trimester of pregnancy. The receptors here all came from a female donor in good health, enrolled as a control in a pregnancy study.

The genes are TRBV2 and TRBJ1-5; no clear D. The CDR3 totals 13 residues. CDR1 is SNHLY, CDR2 FYNNEI, per germline. The V end was cut by 7 bases, the J end by 5 bases, with 12 bases between. CDR3 nucleotide sequence: TGTGCCAGCAAAACCGACTCGTATCAGCCCCAGCATTTT. This gives the protein CASKTDSYQPQHF.

In DNA, the CDR3 is TGTGCCAGCTCACGCACCGGGACAGGGACCTACGAGCAGTACTTC. Translated, it gives CASSRTGTGTYEQYF. The chain joins TRBV18 to TRBJ2-7; 9 bases are a match to TRBD1. This CDR3 is 15 amino acids long. CDR1 is KGHSH and CDR2 is LQKENI in the germline V gene. Germline trimming cut 4 bases from V and 2 bases from J; bases unmatched to any gene: 6.

The chain combines TRBV7-9 with TRBJ1-3; 10 positions match TRBD1. With 0 bases clipped from V and 4 bases from J, the junction kept 3 bases outside the gene matches. Germline V lookup: CDR1 SEHNR, CDR2 FQNEAQ (reference sequence). CDR3 length: 16 amino acids. The CDR3 protein is CASSLATGGSGNTIYF. The CDR3 DNA reads as TGTGCCAGCAGCTTAGCGACAGGGGGCTCCGGAAACACCATATATTTT.

The V gene is TRBV29-1, the J gene TRBJ2-2; 9 bases are a match to TRBD1. The CDR3 runs to 18 residues. The germline V gene has CDR1 SQVTM and CDR2 ANQGSEA. V was pared by 4 bases and J by 0 bases, with 12 bases of the junction left unmatched. This CDR3 reads CSVGVQPGQGTNTGELFF. The CDR3 DNA is TGCAGCGTTGGGGTCCAACCGGGACAGGGTACGAACACCGGGGAGCTGTTTTTT.

The chain is built from TRBV10-3 and TRBJ2-3; the match to TRBD2 covers 8 bases. This CDR3 comprises 14 residues. V was pared by 7 bases and J by 2 bases, with 5 bases of the junction left unmatched. Germline V gene data show CDR1 as ENHRY and CDR2 as SYGVKD. The CDR3 DNA reads as TGTGCCATCACTAGCGGGCTAGCCACAGATACGCAGTATTTT. Residues: CAITSGLATDTQYF.

This chain connects TRBV7-2 to TRBJ2-3; D is unclear. CDR1 is SGHTA, CDR2 FQGNSA, per germline. V was cut by 1 base and J by 5 bases, with 13 bases left in between. CDR3 length: 15 amino acids. DNA of the CDR3: TGTGCCAGCAGCTTAGAATTAACAATTCGAGATACGCAGTATTTT. Its translation is CASSLELTIRDTQYF.

V is TRBV14 and J is TRBJ2-7, with D perhaps TRBD1 (5 bases). V shed 8 bases and J shed 3 bases, with 14 bases lying between them. The CDR3 contains 13 residues. Germline loops: CDR1 SGHDN, CDR2 FVKESK. CDR3 bases: TGTGCCAGCCTTAAAATTGACAGCTACGAGCAGTACTTC. Translation gives CASLKIDSYEQYF.

This sequence joins TRBV5-4 and TRBJ2-3; 7 nucleotides agree with TRBD2. The CDR3 is 14 amino acids. Germline-derived CDR1 and CDR2 are SGHNT and YYREEE (reference sequence). V trimming: 4 bases; J trimming: 5 bases; junction bases outside the gene matches: 7. The CDR3 coding sequence is TGTGCCAGCAGCCCGGTGGGGGGGAGAGATACGCAGTATTTT. Translating gives CASSPVGGRDTQYF. Variable domain in full (rest from reference TRBV5-4 and TRBJ2-3): ETGVTQSPTHLIKTRGQQVTLRCSSQSGHNTVSWYQQALGQGPQFIFQYYREEENGRGNFPPRFSGLQFPNYSSELNVNALELDDSALYLCASSPVGGRDTQYFGPGTRLTVL.

The V call is TRBV7-2, the J call TRBJ2-3; perhaps TRBD2 as D (7 bases). Between the trimmed V and J ends, which lost 4 bases and 3 bases, there was a span of 14 bases. CDR1 and CDR2 (germline): SGHTA, FQGNSA. The CDR3 has 15 residues. The CDR3 DNA follows: TGTGCCAGCAGCTCTTTGCGGGGGCTAACAGATACGCAGTATTTT. Its translation is CASSSLRGLTDTQYF. Supplemented by reference TRBV7-2 and TRBJ2-3, the full variable domain reads GAGVSQSPSNKVTEKGKDVELRCDPISGHTALYWYRQSLGQGLEFLIYFQGNSAPDKSGLPSDRFSAERTGGSVSTLTIQRTQQEDSAVYLCASSSLRGLTDTQYFGPGTRLTVL.

This chain uses TRBV4-1 with TRBJ2-2, with 12 bases matching TRBD1. The V gene end was trimmed by 0 bases and the J gene end by 5 bases; junction bases not matched to a gene: 7. CDR3 length: 18 residues. The germline V gene encodes CDR1 MGHRA and CDR2 YSYEKL. The DNA of the CDR3 is TGCGCCAGCAGCCAAGAAGGGACAGGGGGCGCGTATACCGGGGAGCTGTTTTTT. Translated, it gives CASSQEGTGGAYTGELFF.